Listed below are T cell receptor beta chains from one sample, sequenced in a study of blood T cell repertoires in COVID-19. Produced via immunoSEQ multiplex PCR; TCRdb's table is partial and in-frame only. The sample holds 130,000 to 150,000 clones, approximately 89% seen once. Material: peripheral blood. All receptors come from a woman between 45 and 65 years old with acute or convalescent COVID-19. The CDR3 runs from the conserved cysteine through the conserved F or W. The D gene is left open where the match is weak. Where a row states a size, it is once, few, many or the class of an expanded clone; other rows omit it.

J: TRBJ1-1
D: TRBD1
V: TRBV2
size: once
DNA: TGTGCCAGTATACCGACAGGGGCCTTGATGAACACTGAAGCTTTCTTT
CDR3: CASIPTGALMNTEAFF

J: TRBJ1-1
D: NA
V: TRBV12-3/TRBV12-4
size: NA
DNA: TGTGCCAGCGTGCGTTACACTGAAGCTTTCTTT
CDR3: CASVRYTEAFF

J: TRBJ2-5
D: TRBD1
V: TRBV5-1
size: NA
DNA: TGCGCCAGCAGCTTGGCCGGGACAGAAGAGACCCAGTACTTC
CDR3: CASSLAGTEETQYF

J: TRBJ2-5
D: TRBD1
V: TRBV18
size: NA
DNA: TGTGCCAGCTCACCACAGGGGGCTCAAGAGACCCAGTACTTC
CDR3: CASSPQGAQETQYF

J: TRBJ1-2
D: TRBD1
V: TRBV19
size: NA
DNA: TGTGCCAGCAGGGGGCTGAACTATGGCTACACCTTC
CDR3: CASRGLNYGYTF

J: TRBJ2-1
D: TRBD2
V: TRBV3-1/TRBV3-2
size: NA
DNA: TGTGCCAGCAGCCAAATTAGCGGGAGCTCCTACAATGAGCAGTTCTTC
CDR3: CASSQISGSSYNEQFF

J: TRBJ1-4
D: NA
V: TRBV7-6
size: NA
DNA: TGTGCCAGCAGCCCCGACAGGTTGACAACTAATGAAAAACTGTTTTTT
CDR3: CASSPDRLTTNEKLFF

J: TRBJ1-3
D: TRBD1
V: TRBV4-1
size: NA
DNA: TGCGCCAGCAGCCAAGGGGGACAGGGAAACACCATATATTTT
CDR3: CASSQGGQGNTIYF

J: TRBJ2-3
D: NA
V: TRBV4-1
size: NA
DNA: TGCGCCAGCAGCCAAGATGGTCCGGGTACAGGAGATACGCAGTATTTT
CDR3: CASSQDGPGTGDTQYF

J: TRBJ1-2
D: NA
V: TRBV10-3
size: NA
DNA: TGTGCCATCAGTGAGTCGGTGGACAGTGTGCTCTATGGCTACACCTTC
CDR3: CAISESVDSVLYGYTF

J: TRBJ1-2
D: NA
V: TRBV7-9
size: NA
DNA: TGTGCCAGCAGCCCAGCGGGTTATCGGAACTATGGCTACACCTTC
CDR3: CASSPAGYRNYGYTF

J: TRBJ2-1
D: NA
V: TRBV13
size: NA
DNA: TGTGCCAGCAGCCCCCCGAGTCGGACTCGCAATGAGCAGTTCTTC
CDR3: CASSPPSRTRNEQFF

J: TRBJ1-1
D: NA
V: TRBV5-1
size: NA
DNA: TGCGCCAGCAGCCCGATACCAGCGGACACTGAAGCTTTCTTT
CDR3: CASSPIPADTEAFF

J: TRBJ2-7
D: TRBD1
V: TRBV13
size: NA
DNA: TGTGCCAGCAGCCGAGCTGACAGGGGGCTGAGGGAGCAGTACTTC
CDR3: CASSRADRGLREQYF

J: TRBJ2-1
D: TRBD1
V: TRBV18
size: NA
DNA: TGTGCCAGCTCACCAATGGGACAGGGAAAGAATGAGCAGTTCTTC
CDR3: CASSPMGQGKNEQFF

J: TRBJ2-5
D: TRBD2
V: TRBV20-1
size: NA
DNA: TGCAGTGCTAGTAATAGCGGGGGGTTAGAGACCCAGTACTTC
CDR3: CSASNSGGLETQYF

J: TRBJ1-2
D: NA
V: TRBV27
size: NA
DNA: TGTGCCAGCAGTACCTTTCGACAGGATGGCTACACCTTC
CDR3: CASSTFRQDGYTF

J: TRBJ1-5
D: NA
V: TRBV19
size: NA
DNA: TGTGCCACTCTACAGACGTATAGCAATCAGCCCCAGCATTTT
CDR3: CATLQTYSNQPQHF

J: TRBJ1-4
D: NA
V: TRBV5-1
size: NA
DNA: TGCGCCAGCAGCTTGTGGGCAGGAGGTAATGAAAAACTGTTTTTT
CDR3: CASSLWAGGNEKLFF

J: TRBJ2-3
D: TRBD2
V: TRBV9
size: NA
DNA: TGTGCCAGCAGCGTAGAAGCGGGAGTAATGTTTGATACGCAGTATTTT
CDR3: CASSVEAGVMFDTQYF

J: TRBJ2-3
D: TRBD2
V: TRBV7-3
size: once
DNA: TGTGCCAGCAGCTTATGGGGGGAGATGAGCGGGGGGTCCCCCGTTACGCAGTATTTT
CDR3: CASSLWGEMSGGSPVTQYF

J: TRBJ2-3
D: NA
V: TRBV5-1
size: NA
DNA: TGCGCCAGCAGCTTGGCTACTAGTCGCACAGATACGCAGTATTTT
CDR3: CASSLATSRTDTQYF

J: TRBJ2-7
D: TRBD2
V: TRBV6-6
size: NA
DNA: TGTGCCAGCAGATTGACTAGCTTAAGCTCCTACGAGCAGTACTTC
CDR3: CASRLTSLSSYEQYF

J: TRBJ1-2
D: TRBD1
V: TRBV10-3
size: NA
DNA: TGTGCCATCAGTGATTTTACAGGGGGCGACTATGGCTACACCTTC
CDR3: CAISDFTGGDYGYTF

J: TRBJ1-1
D: TRBD1
V: TRBV6-5
size: NA
DNA: TGTGCCAGCAGTTACGGTTGGACAGGGGGTAACACTGAAGCTTTCTTT
CDR3: CASSYGWTGGNTEAFF

J: TRBJ1-3
D: TRBD1
V: TRBV5-1
size: NA
DNA: TGCGCCAGCAGCTTGGGACAGGGAGGAAACACCATATATTTT
CDR3: CASSLGQGGNTIYF

J: TRBJ2-7
D: NA
V: TRBV7-2
size: NA
DNA: TGTGCCAGCAGCTTATCCAGCGGCTACGAGCAGTACTTC
CDR3: CASSLSSGYEQYF

J: TRBJ1-2
D: NA
V: TRBV19
size: NA
DNA: TGTGCCAGTAGGGCACAGGGTAACTATGGCTACACCTTC
CDR3: CASRAQGNYGYTF

J: TRBJ1-1
D: TRBD1
V: TRBV7-3
size: once
DNA: TGTGCCAGCAGCTACACAGGGGCGAACACTGAAGCTTTCTTT
CDR3: CASSYTGANTEAFF

J: TRBJ2-5
D: TRBD1
V: TRBV2
size: NA
DNA: TGTGCCAGCCGTCAGGGGGCGGAGGAGACCCAGTACTTC
CDR3: CASRQGAEETQYF

J: TRBJ2-3
D: TRBD2
V: TRBV5-1
size: NA
DNA: TGCGCCAGCAGCTTCAAGACTAGCGGGGCCTCCGGAGATACGCAGTATTTT
CDR3: CASSFKTSGASGDTQYF

J: TRBJ1-6
D: TRBD1
V: TRBV9
size: once
DNA: TGTGCCAGCAGCGTAGAAGGGGGCAGGGGGTGGAATTCACCCCTCCACTTT
CDR3: CASSVEGGRGWNSPLHF

J: TRBJ2-7
D: TRBD1
V: TRBV5-3
size: NA
DNA: TGTGCCAGAAGCTTAATACAGGGACAGGGTTCCTACGAGCAGTACTTC
CDR3: CARSLIQGQGSYEQYF

J: TRBJ1-2
D: NA
V: TRBV4-2
size: NA
DNA: TGTGCCAGCAGCCAAGATCGGGTTAACTATGGCTACACCTTC
CDR3: CASSQDRVNYGYTF

J: TRBJ2-7
D: TRBD1
V: TRBV19
size: NA
DNA: TGTGCCAGTAGTCCCCCGACAGGGACCTACGAGCAGTACTTC
CDR3: CASSPPTGTYEQYF

J: TRBJ2-1
D: NA
V: TRBV5-1
size: NA
DNA: TGCGCCAGCAGCTCCTCCAGGGGTCATGAGCAGTTCTTC
CDR3: CASSSSRGHEQFF

J: TRBJ2-1
D: TRBD2
V: TRBV2
size: NA
DNA: TGTGCCAGCAGTGAAACCCTAGCGGGGAGGAATGAGCAGTTCTTC
CDR3: CASSETLAGRNEQFF

J: TRBJ2-2
D: NA
V: TRBV10-1
size: NA
DNA: TGCGCCAGCAGTGATTTTGTAGGGACAGGGGAGCTGTTTTTT
CDR3: CASSDFVGTGELFF

J: TRBJ1-2
D: TRBD1
V: TRBV27
size: NA
DNA: TGTGCCAGCAGTTTAAACAGGGGGGATGGCTACACCTTC
CDR3: CASSLNRGDGYTF

J: TRBJ2-4
D: NA
V: TRBV5-4
size: NA
DNA: TGTGCCAGCAGCCCTGGACAGAAAAACATTCAGTACTTC
CDR3: CASSPGQKNIQYF

J: TRBJ1-2
D: NA
V: TRBV4-2
size: NA
DNA: TGTGCCAGCAGCCAAGATGGGGCTGGAGGCTACACCTTC
CDR3: CASSQDGAGGYTF

J: TRBJ2-5
D: NA
V: TRBV3-1/TRBV3-2
size: NA
DNA: TGTGCCAGCAACTCCGGGACTCTCCAAGAGACCCAGTACTTC
CDR3: CASNSGTLQETQYF

J: TRBJ2-1
D: NA
V: TRBV7-3
size: NA
DNA: TGTGCCAGCAGCTCCCTCGCCCCAGGACGGGGGAACAATGAGCAGTTCTTC
CDR3: CASSSLAPGRGNNEQFF

J: TRBJ1-2
D: NA
V: TRBV12-3/TRBV12-4
size: few
DNA: TGTGCCAGCAGTTTATTATTCTATGGCTACACCTTC
CDR3: CASSLLFYGYTF

J: TRBJ1-2
D: TRBD1
V: TRBV28
size: NA
DNA: TGTGCCAGCAGTCGCCGGGACAGGGTTGACTATGGCTACACCTTC
CDR3: CASSRRDRVDYGYTF

J: TRBJ1-6
D: NA
V: TRBV9
size: NA
DNA: TGTGCCAGCAGCCCCCGAGGTGTCGGATCTAATTCACCCCTCCACTTT
CDR3: CASSPRGVGSNSPLHF

J: TRBJ2-7
D: NA
V: TRBV7-9
size: few
DNA: TGTGCCAGCAGCCGGGACATATCCTACGAGCAGTACTTC
CDR3: CASSRDISYEQYF

J: TRBJ2-7
D: TRBD2
V: TRBV7-9
size: NA
DNA: TGTGCCAGCAGCTCCCGGACTAGCGGGAGGGCCGCACCGTACGAGCAGTACTTC
CDR3: CASSSRTSGRAAPYEQYF

J: TRBJ2-2
D: TRBD1
V: TRBV5-1
size: NA
DNA: TGCGCCAGCAGCTCCCAGGGGGCGGACACCGGGGAGCTGTTTTTT
CDR3: CASSSQGADTGELFF

J: TRBJ2-1
D: TRBD2
V: TRBV5-1
size: NA
DNA: TGCGCCAGCAGCTTGCGGGTAGCGGGAGGGACGAATGAGCAGTTCTTC
CDR3: CASSLRVAGGTNEQFF

J: TRBJ1-2
D: NA
V: TRBV6-5
size: NA
DNA: TGTGCCACAAGTCCTGGTGTAGCGGCACTCTATGGCTACACCTTC
CDR3: CATSPGVAALYGYTF

J: TRBJ1-5
D: TRBD1
V: TRBV5-5
size: few
DNA: TGTGCCAGCAGCTCGCAGGGGGCTAATCAGCCCCAGCATTTT
CDR3: CASSSQGANQPQHF

J: TRBJ2-2
D: TRBD1
V: TRBV5-1
size: NA
DNA: TGCGCCAGCAGCTTAAGACAGGGGGACACCGGGGAGCTGTTTTTT
CDR3: CASSLRQGDTGELFF

J: TRBJ2-7
D: TRBD1
V: TRBV11-2
size: NA
DNA: TGTGCCAGCAGCTTAGATCTAATTGGGACAGGGGCCTACGAGCAGTACTTC
CDR3: CASSLDLIGTGAYEQYF